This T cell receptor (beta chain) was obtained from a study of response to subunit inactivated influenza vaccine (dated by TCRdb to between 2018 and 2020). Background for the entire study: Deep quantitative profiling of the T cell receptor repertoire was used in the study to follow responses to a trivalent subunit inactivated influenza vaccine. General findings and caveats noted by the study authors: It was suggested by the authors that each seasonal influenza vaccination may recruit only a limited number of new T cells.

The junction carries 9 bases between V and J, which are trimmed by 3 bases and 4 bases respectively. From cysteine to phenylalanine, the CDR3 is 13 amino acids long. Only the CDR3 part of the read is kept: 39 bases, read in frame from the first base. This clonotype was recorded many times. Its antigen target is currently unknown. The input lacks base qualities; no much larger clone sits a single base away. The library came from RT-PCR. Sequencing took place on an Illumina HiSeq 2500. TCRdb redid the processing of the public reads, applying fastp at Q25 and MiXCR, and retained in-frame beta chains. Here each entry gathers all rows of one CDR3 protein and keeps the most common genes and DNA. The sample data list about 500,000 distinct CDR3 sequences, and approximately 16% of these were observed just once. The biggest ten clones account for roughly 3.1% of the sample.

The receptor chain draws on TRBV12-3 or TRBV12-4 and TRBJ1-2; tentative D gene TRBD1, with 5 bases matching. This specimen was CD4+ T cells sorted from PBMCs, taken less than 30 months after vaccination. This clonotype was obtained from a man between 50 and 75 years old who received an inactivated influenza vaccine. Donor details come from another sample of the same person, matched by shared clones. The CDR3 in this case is CASSFRGPYGYTF. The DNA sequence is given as TGTGCCAGCAGTTTTAGGGGCCCCTATGGCTACACCTTC.